The T cell receptor (beta chain) described here comes from a study of blood T cell repertoires in COVID-19 (dated by TCRdb to 2019 to 2021). For context, the study as a whole: Collaborator samples came from the United States, Italy and Spain and covered acute and convalescent phases of COVID-19. The material from the prospective study consisted of cDNA or gDNA derived from T cells, B-cell-depleted T cells, or PBMCs. Deeply sampled blood TCRbeta repertoires from subjects exposed to, actively infected with, or recovered from COVID-19 were included in the dataset. A freely available public database, intended as a resource for researchers studying the immune response to SARS-CoV-2, is where the repertoires were released. The samples were drawn from two sources: the first 160 participants of the ongoing ImmuneRACE study, and 950 to 1,500 subjects contributed by 6 global collaborators. Nearly every sample came with metadata listing a de-identified subject ID, COVID-19 status, age in years and sex. Where available, HLA class I and class II types were taken from metadata supplied by the sample provider and were not determined by assay-based typing.

The junction shows trimming of 6 bases on V and 5 bases on J, plus 17 bases between the germline ends. Including cysteine and phenylalanine, the CDR3 has 14 amino acids. Only CDR3 DNA is held: 42 bases, read in frame from base 1. CDR1 and CDR2, per the germline V gene (reference sequence), are LNHDA and SQIVND. One collaborating source in Seattle enrolled patients while the patients were actively infected and followed the patients over time throughout the course of disease. The collaborating institutions used their own protocols to collect whole blood in K2EDTA tubes. For TCRbeta analysis, collaborators shipped samples in one of three forms: frozen whole blood, isolated PBMCs, or DNA extracted from either of those sample types. Remarks on this clone: Its antigen target is currently unknown. No clone much larger than this one lies a single base away; base qualities are absent.

The paper's findings and limits, for the study overall: Clinical and demographic metadata were provided uncurated, with the amount varying by source and participant.

The immunoSEQ Assay, a bias-controlled multiplex PCR, was used to amplify TCRbeta CDR3 regions from genomic DNA. For the original study's pipeline: The number of nucleated cells in each sample was estimated from the amplification of reference gene primers within the assay. To quantify the absolute abundance of each unique TCRbeta CDR3 rearrangement, sequence reads were collapsed and filtered. Productive Simpson clonality was computed per sample as the square root of Simpson's diversity index over productive rearrangements. Here the immuneACCESS table is served through TCRdb, limited to in-frame sequences with V and J called. Missing clones are a known gap in these copies; in checked studies unresolved V genes cover under half, and the rest lacks a known reason. The V and J calls and clone size are taken from that table; D and trimming were inferred from the DNA. In all, the sample holds 300,000 to 350,000 clones, and about 87% of those were seen once. The ten most abundant clones make up just under 6.5% of the sample.

The chain employs TRBV19 and TRBJ2-7; tentative D gene TRBD1, with 7 bases matching. The sample was peripheral blood. The sequence came from a woman in her forties or fifties with COVID-19, enrolled during active disease. Read as DNA, the sequence is TGTGCCAGTAGCCGCAGACAGGGACTCGACGAGCAGTACTTC. Translated, it gives CASSRRQGLDEQYF.